This TCR beta chain was found in a study of blood T cell repertoires in COVID-19. As for the study in general: Spain, Italy and the United States supplied samples that represented acute and convalescent COVID-19. T cells, B-cell-depleted T cells, or PBMCs supplied cDNA or gDNA.

In the source study's methods: From reference gene primer amplification, estimates of nucleated cell counts were derived. Method: immunoSEQ multiplex PCR; TCRdb's copy keeps in-frame clones and lacks some. From that table come the V and J calls and clone size; the DNA was used to work out D and trimming. The repertoire consists of roughly 200,000 clones, with 90% occurring once and the leading ten covering roughly 0.56%. CDR1 and CDR2 from the germline V gene are SGHRS and YFSETQ. There are 15 residues in the CDR3. V lost 0 bases to trimming and J lost 6 bases, with 16 bases between them. The V gene is TRBV5-1, the J gene TRBJ2-7, with D maybe TRBD2 (5 bases). The specimen was peripheral blood. The TCR sequence derives from a man between 50 and 59 years old with acute or convalescent COVID-19. The CDR3 coding sequence is TGCGCCAGCAGCTTGGCGGTTCCGGGAAGGAGCGAGCAGTACTTC. Translation gives CASSLAVPGRSEQYF.